This section outlines one TCR beta chain sequence together with its context. Its cognate antigen is unknown. TCRdb ran MiXCR on the 5' RACE reads and lists one entry per CDR3 protein. This sample has about 900,000 distinct CDR3 sequences, with approximately 13% found just once. These data are taken from a study of identical twins. Study conclusions and caveats: Recombination models fit unrelated individuals' TCR alpha sharing but underestimated twins'.

Only healthy Caucasians were included as donors. The same sample was also used in a study of yellow fever vaccine responses in identical twins.

Sequenced sample: PBMCs. The origin of this receptor is a woman younger than 35 in good health.

The CDR3 is CASSEEDGGAYFGEQFF. The CDR3 DNA follows: TGTGCCAGCAGTGAAGAGGACGGGGGGGCCTATTTCGGTGAGCAGTTCTTC. The chain joins TRBV2 to TRBJ2-1, with 8 positions matching TRBD2. CDR1 and CDR2 from the germline V gene are SNHLY and FYNNEI. Trimming took 1 base from V and 9 from J; bases not matched to a gene: 14. The CDR3 consists of 17 residues.